The 2 T cell receptor beta chains in this list originate from one sample, sequenced in a study of T cell repertoires in cytomegalovirus infection (dated 2019 in TCRdb). These receptors are not linked to any known antigen. This specimen's treatment or condition label, interpreted: in vitro stimulation with specific CMV peptide epitopes to enrich CMV-specific T cells. Sequenced using an Illumina HiSeq 1500. Starting from the raw public reads, TCRdb applied fastp trimming at Q25, assembled clones with MiXCR and retained in-frame beta chains. Identical CDR3 proteins give one entry, which carries the most common genes and DNA. Within this sample are 700,000 to 900,000 distinct CDR3 sequences, with 25% to 35% of them counted one time only. The ten largest make up roughly 14% of the sample. The sample in question was cultured CD8+ T cells from PBMCs, obtained from culture after CMV antigen stimulation. These receptors were taken from a human donor in good health (CMV status not recorded). Some clones in this sample may be carry-over from other donors' samples.

This clonotype came up a few times. The V call is TRBV7-9, the J call TRBJ2-7; the match to TRBD2 covers 9 bases. V lost 5 bases to trimming and J lost 6 bases; unmatched junction nucleotides: 14. This CDR3 is 16 amino acids long. Germline V gene lookup returns CDR1 SEHNR and CDR2 FQNEAQ (reference sequence). The CDR3 DNA sequence: TGTGCCAGCAGCGGGAACCCCGACAGGCGGGGGGGCGAGCAGTACGTC. Amino acids: CASSGNPDRRGGEQYV.

This clonotype was seen just once. This rearrangement joins TRBV27 to TRBJ2-7; D gene unclear. This CDR3 has 14 amino acids. The germline V gene has CDR1 MNHEY and CDR2 SMNVEV (reference sequence). The V and J ends lost 5 bases and 0 bases respectively, with 11 bases between them. The CDR3 DNA sequence: TGTGCCAGCAGTCCCGGGCTAAGCTCCTACGAGCAGTACTTC. Amino acid sequence: CASSPGLSSYEQYF.